A single sample is the source of the 3 T cell receptor beta chains below, sequenced in a study of T cell repertoires in cytomegalovirus infection. In TCRdb, the reads were re-called with MiXCR into one record per CDR3 protein. This table holds more than 150,000 distinct CDR3 sequences, over 25% found once. Sequenced: PBMCs. These TCRs come from a human donor in good health (CMV status not recorded). Some clones in this sample may be carry-over from other donors' samples.

A note on this clonotype: The junction does not match germline at one end; this may be a read error. The rearrangement uses TRBV7-2 and TRBJ1-2, with a tentative D call TRBD1 (5 bases). Germline lookup yields CDR1 SGHTA and CDR2 FQGNSA. The CDR3 sequence is 15 residues long. The DNA of the CDR3 is TGTGACAGCAGCTCATTCGGGAGGGGATACTATGGCTACACCTTC. It yields the protein CDSSSFGRGYYGYTF.

The chain employs TRBV2 and TRBJ1-1; TRBD1 is a possible D gene (5 bases). Germline V CDR1 and CDR2: SNHLY, FYNNEI. Between the trimmed V and J ends, which lost 2 bases and 1 base, there was a span of 17 bases. CDR3 length: 17 residues. CDR3 loop: CASSESFGGRGNTEAFF. The CDR3 coding sequence is TGTGCCAGCAGTGAATCATTCGGGGGACGGGGGAACACTGAAGCTTTCTTT.

DNA of the CDR3: TGTGCCAGCAGTCCTCATCCCCCCCTGGCTGGTCAGCCCCAGCATTTT. It specifies CASSPHPPLAGQPQHF. J is TRBJ1-5 and V is TRBV12-3 or TRBV12-4; D is uncertain. The CDR3 covers 16 residues. V dropped 5 bases and J dropped 6 bases, with 20 bases sitting between them.